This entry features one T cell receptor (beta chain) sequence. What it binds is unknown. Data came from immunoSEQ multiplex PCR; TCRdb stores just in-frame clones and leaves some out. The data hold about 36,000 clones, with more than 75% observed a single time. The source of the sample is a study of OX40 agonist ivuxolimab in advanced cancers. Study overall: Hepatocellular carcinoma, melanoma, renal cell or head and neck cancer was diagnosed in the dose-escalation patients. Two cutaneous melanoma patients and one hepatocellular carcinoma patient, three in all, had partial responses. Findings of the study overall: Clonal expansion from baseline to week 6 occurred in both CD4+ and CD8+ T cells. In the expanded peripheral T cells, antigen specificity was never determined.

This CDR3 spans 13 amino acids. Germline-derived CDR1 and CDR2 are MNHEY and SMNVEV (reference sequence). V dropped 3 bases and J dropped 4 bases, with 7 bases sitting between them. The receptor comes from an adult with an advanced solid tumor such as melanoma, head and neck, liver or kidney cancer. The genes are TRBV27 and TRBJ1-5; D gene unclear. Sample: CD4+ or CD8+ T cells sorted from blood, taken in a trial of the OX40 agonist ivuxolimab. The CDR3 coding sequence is TGTGCCAGCAGTTTGGTGGGGAATCAGCCCCAGCATTTT. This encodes CASSLVGNQPQHF.